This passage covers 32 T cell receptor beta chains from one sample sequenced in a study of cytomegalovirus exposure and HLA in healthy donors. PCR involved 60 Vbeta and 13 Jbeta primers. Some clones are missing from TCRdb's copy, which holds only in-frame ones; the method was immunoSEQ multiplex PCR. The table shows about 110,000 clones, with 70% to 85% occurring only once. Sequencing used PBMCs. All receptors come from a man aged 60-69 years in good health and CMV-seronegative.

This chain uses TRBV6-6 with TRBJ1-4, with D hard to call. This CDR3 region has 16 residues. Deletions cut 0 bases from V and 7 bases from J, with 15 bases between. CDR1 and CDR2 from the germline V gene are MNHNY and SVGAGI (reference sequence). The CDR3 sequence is CASSYSRRTETEKLFF. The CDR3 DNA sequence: TGTGCCAGCAGTTACTCCCGACGGACTGAAACTGAAAAACTGTTTTTT.

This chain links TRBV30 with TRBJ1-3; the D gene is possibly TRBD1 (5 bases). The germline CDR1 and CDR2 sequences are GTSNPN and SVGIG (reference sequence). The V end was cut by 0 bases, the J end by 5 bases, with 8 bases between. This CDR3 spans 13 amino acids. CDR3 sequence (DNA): TGTGCCTGGAGTGTGGGGGGGAGAAACACCATATATTTT. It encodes CAWSVGGRNTIYF.

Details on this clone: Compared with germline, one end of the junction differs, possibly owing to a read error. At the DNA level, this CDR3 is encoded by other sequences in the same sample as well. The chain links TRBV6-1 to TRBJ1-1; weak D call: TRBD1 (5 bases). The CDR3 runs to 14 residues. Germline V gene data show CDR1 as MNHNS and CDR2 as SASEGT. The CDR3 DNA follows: TGTGCCAGCTCAAAGGGGAGGGGCTTCACTGAAGCCTTCTTT. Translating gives CASSKGRGFTEAFF.

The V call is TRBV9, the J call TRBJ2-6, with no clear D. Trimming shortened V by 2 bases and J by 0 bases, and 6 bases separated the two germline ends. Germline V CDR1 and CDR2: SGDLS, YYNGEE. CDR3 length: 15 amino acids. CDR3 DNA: TGTGCCAGCAGCGTTAGGAGCTCTGGGGCCAACGTCCTGACTTTC. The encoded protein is CASSVRSSGANVLTF.

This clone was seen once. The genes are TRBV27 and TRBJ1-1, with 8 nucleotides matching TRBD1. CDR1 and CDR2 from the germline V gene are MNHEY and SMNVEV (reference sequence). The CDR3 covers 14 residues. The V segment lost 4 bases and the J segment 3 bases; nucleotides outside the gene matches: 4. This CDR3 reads CASSSTGGYTEAFF. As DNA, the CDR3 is TGTGCCAGCAGTTCTACAGGGGGATACACTGAAGCTTTCTTT.

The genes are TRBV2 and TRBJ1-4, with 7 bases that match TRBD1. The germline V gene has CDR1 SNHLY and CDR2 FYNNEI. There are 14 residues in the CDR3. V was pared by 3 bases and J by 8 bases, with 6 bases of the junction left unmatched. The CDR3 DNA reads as TGTGCCAGCAGTGAGACAGGGTACGAGGAAAAACTGTTTTTT. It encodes CASSETGYEEKLFF.

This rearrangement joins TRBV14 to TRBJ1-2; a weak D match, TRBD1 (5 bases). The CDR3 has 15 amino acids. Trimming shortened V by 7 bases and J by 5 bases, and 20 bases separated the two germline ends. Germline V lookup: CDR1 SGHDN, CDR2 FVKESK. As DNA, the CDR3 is TGTGCCAGCACCCCCCGGTACAGGAAGCTATATGGCTACACCTTC. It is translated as CASTPRYRKLYGYTF.

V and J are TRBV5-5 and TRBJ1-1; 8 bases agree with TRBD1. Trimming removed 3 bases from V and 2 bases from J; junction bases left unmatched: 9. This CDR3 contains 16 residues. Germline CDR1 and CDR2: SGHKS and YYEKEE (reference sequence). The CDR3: CASSSWTGTRNTEAFF. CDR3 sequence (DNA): TGTGCCAGCAGCTCCTGGACAGGGACAAGAAACACTGAAGCTTTCTTT.

The CDR3 is CASTDPGGRGETQYF. CDR3 coding DNA: TGTGCCAGCACTGACCCAGGGGGTCGCGGAGAGACCCAGTACTTC. The genes are TRBV2 and TRBJ2-5; 7 bases align to TRBD1. V lost 7 bases, J lost 4 bases, and 12 bases stayed unmatched. There are 15 residues in the CDR3. CDR1 is SNHLY and CDR2 is FYNNEI in the germline V gene. Full variable domain (remainder filled in from reference TRBV2 and TRBJ2-5): EPEVTQTPSHQVTQMGQEVILRCVPISNHLYFYWYRQILGQKVEFLVSFYNNEISEKSEIFDDQFSVERPDGSNFTLKIRSTKLEDSAMYFCASTDPGGRGETQYFGPGTRLLVL.

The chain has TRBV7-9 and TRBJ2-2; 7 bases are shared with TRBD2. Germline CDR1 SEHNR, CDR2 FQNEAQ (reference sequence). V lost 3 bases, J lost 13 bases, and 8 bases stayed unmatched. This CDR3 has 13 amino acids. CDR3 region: CASSFSGTDLLFF. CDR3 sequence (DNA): TGTGCCAGCAGCTTCAGCGGGACCGATTTGCTGTTTTTT.

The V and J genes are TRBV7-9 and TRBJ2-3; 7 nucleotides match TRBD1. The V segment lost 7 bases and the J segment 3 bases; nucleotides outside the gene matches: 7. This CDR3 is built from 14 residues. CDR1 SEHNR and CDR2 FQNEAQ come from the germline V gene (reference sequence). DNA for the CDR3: TGTGCCAGCAACTCGGACAGGTGGACAGATACGCAGTATTTT. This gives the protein CASNSDRWTDTQYF. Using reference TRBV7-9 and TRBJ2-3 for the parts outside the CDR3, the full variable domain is DTGVSQNPRHKITKRGQNVTFRCDPISEHNRLYWYRQTLGQGPEFLTYFQNEAQLEKSRLLSDRFSAERPKGSFSTLEIQRTEQGDSAMYLCASNSDRWTDTQYFGPGTRLTVL.

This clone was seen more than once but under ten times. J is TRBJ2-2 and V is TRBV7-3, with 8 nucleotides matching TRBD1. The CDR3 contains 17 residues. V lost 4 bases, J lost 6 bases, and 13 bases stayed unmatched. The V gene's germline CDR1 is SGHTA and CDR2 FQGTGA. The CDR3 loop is CASSSPGAGGEAGELFF. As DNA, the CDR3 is TGTGCCAGCAGCTCCCCTGGGGCAGGGGGCGAGGCCGGGGAGCTGTTTTTT.

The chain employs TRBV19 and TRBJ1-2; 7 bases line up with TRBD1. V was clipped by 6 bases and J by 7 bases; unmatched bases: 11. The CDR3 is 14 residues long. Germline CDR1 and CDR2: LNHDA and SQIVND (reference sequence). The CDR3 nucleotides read TGTGCCAGTAGATTTGACAGGGCGGTCTCTGGCTACACCTTC. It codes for CASRFDRAVSGYTF. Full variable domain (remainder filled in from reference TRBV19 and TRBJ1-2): DGGITQSPKYLFRKEGQNVTLSCEQNLNHDAMYWYRQDPGQGLRLIYYSQIVNDFQKGDIAEGYSVSREKKESFPLTVTSAQKNPTAFYLCASRFDRAVSGYTFGSGTRLTVV.

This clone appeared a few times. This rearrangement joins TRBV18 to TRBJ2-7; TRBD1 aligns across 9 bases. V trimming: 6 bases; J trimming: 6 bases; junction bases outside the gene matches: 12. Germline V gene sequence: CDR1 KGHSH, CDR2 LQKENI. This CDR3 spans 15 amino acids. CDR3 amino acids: CASSGTGIVPTEQYV. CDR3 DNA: TGTGCCAGCTCCGGGACAGGGATAGTACCGACCGAGCAGTACGTC.

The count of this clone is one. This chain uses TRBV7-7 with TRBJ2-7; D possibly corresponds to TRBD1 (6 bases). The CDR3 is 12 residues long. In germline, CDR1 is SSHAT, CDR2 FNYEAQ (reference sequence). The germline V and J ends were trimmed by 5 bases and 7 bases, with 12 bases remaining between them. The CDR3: CASSPGAGEQYF. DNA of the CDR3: TGTGCCAGCAGCCCAGGGGCCGGGGAGCAGTACTTC. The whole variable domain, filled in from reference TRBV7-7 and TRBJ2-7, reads GAGVSQSPRYKVTKRGQDVTLRCDPISSHATLYWYQQALGQGPEFLTYFNYEAQPDKSGLPSDRFSAERPEGSISTLTIQRTEQRDSAMYRCASSPGAGEQYFGPGTRLTVT.

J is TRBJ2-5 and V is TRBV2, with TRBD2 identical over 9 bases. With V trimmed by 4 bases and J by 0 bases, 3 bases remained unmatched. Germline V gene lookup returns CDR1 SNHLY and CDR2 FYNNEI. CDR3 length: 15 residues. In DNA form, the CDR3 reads TGTGCCAGCAGTGCGGAGCGGGGGGACCAAGAGACCCAGTACTTC. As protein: CASSAERGDQETQYF.

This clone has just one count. The CDR3 spells CASSDSDRARCNQPQHF. The CDR3 DNA is TGTGCCAGCAGTGACTCCGACAGGGCGCGTTGCAATCAGCCCCAGCATTTT. This rearrangement joins TRBV6-4 to TRBJ1-5; 7 bases match TRBD1. Trimming took 0 bases from V and 2 from J; bases not matched to a gene: 7. The CDR3 has 17 amino acids. Germline V gene lookup returns CDR1 MRHNA and CDR2 SNTAGT.

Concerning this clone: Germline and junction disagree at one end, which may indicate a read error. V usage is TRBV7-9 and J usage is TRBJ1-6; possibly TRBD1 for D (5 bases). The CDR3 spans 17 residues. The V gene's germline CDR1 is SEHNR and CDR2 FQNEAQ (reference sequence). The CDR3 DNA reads TGTGCCAGCAACTTAGGGGCCGGGGGCTCCTATAATTCACCCCTCCACTTT. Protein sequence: CASNLGAGGSYNSPLHF.

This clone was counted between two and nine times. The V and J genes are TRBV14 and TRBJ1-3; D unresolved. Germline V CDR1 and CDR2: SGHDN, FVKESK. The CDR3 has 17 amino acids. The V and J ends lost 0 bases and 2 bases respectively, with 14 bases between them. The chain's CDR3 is CASSQDSLRLPGNTIYF. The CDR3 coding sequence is TGTGCCAGCAGCCAAGATAGTTTACGTCTCCCTGGAAACACCATATATTTT.

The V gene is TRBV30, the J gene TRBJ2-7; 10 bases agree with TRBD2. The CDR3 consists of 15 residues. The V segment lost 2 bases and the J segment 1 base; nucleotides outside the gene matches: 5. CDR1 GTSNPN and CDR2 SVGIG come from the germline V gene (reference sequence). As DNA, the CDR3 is TGTGCCTGGAGTACGCCTAGCGGGGGTTCCTACGAGCAGTACTTC. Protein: CAWSTPSGGSYEQYF.

The CDR3 protein is CASSVAGGREKLFF. The CDR3 DNA follows: TGTGCCAGCAGCGTGGCAGGGGGCAGGGAAAAACTGTTTTTT. The chain joins TRBV9 to TRBJ1-4, with 8 bases lining up with TRBD1. Germline V gives CDR1 SGDLS, CDR2 YYNGEE. This CDR3 comprises 14 residues. Trimming removed 2 bases from V and 8 bases from J; junction bases left unmatched: 5.

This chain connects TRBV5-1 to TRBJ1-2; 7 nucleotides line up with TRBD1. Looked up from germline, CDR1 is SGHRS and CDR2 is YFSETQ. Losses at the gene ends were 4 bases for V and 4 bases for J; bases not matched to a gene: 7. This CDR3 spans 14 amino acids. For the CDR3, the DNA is TGCGCCAGCAGCATCCGACAGGGCGGCTATGGCTACACCTTC. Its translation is CASSIRQGGYGYTF.

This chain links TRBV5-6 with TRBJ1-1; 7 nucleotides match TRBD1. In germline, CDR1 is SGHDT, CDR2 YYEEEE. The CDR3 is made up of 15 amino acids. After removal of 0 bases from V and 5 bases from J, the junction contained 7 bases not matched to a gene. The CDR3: CASSLELRGTTEAFF. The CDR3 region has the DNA TGTGCCAGCAGCTTGGAGCTCAGGGGGACGACTGAAGCTTTCTTT.

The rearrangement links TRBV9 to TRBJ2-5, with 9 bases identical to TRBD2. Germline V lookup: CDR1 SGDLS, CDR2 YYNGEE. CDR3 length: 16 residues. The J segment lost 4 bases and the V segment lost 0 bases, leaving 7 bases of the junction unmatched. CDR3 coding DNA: TGTGCCAGCAGCGTAGGAACGGGACTAGCCCCAGAGACCCAGTACTTC. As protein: CASSVGTGLAPETQYF.

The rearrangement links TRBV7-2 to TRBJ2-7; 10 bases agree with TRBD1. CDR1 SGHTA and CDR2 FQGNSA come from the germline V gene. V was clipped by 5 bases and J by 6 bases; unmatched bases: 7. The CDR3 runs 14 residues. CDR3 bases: TGTGCCAGCAGCGCCCGGGACAGGGGTTTCGAGCAGTACTTC. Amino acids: CASSARDRGFEQYF.

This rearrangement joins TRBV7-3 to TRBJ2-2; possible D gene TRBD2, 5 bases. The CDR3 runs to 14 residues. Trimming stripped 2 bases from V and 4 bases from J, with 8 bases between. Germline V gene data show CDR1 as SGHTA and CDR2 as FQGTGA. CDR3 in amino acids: CASSLDGVTGELFF. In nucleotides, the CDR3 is TGTGCCAGCAGCTTAGACGGGGTCACCGGGGAGCTGTTTTTT.

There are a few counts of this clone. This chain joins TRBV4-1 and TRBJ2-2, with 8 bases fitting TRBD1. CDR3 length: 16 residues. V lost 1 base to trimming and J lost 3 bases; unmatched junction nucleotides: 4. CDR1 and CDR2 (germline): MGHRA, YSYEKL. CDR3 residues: CASSQGTGGDTGELFF. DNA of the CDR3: TGCGCCAGCAGCCAAGGCACAGGGGGTGACACCGGGGAGCTGTTTTTT.

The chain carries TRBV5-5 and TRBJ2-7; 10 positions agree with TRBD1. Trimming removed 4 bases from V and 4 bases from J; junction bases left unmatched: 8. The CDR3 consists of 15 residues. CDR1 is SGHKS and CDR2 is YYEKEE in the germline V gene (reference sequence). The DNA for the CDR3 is TGTGCCAGCAGCCGCCCCGGGACAGGGGAATACGAGCAGTACGTC. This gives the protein CASSRPGTGEYEQYV.

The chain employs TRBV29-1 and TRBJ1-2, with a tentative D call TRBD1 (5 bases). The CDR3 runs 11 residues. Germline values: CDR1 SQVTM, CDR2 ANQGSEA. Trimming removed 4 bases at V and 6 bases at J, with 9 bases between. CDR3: CSVGRGHGYTF. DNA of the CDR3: TGCAGCGTTGGGAGGGGTCATGGCTACACCTTC.

CDR3 in DNA: TGTGCCAGCAGCTTAGGGGGCATCGGATACACTGAAGCTTTCTTT. It yields the protein CASSLGGIGYTEAFF. The rearrangement uses TRBV7-9 and TRBJ1-1; a weak D match, TRBD1 (5 bases). This CDR3 comprises 15 residues. In germline, CDR1 is SEHNR, CDR2 FQNEAQ (reference sequence). Trimming stripped 1 base from V and 3 bases from J, with 12 bases between. Full variable domain (outside the CDR3, taken from reference TRBV7-9 and TRBJ1-1): DTGVSQNPRHKITKRGQNVTFRCDPISEHNRLYWYRQTLGQGPEFLTYFQNEAQLEKSRLLSDRFSAERPKGSFSTLEIQRTEQGDSAMYLCASSLGGIGYTEAFFGQGTRLTVV.

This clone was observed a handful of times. The CDR3 DNA reads as TGTGCCAGCAGCCCAGACAGGACAAATACTGGGGCCAACGTCCTGACTTTC. Translation gives CASSPDRTNTGANVLTF. V gene TRBV5-4 combines with J gene TRBJ2-6, with a weak D call TRBD1 (6 bases). Germline lookup yields CDR1 SGHNT and CDR2 YYREEE (reference sequence). The V end lost 4 bases, the J end lost 2 bases, and 16 bases lay between the germline ends. The CDR3 totals 17 residues.

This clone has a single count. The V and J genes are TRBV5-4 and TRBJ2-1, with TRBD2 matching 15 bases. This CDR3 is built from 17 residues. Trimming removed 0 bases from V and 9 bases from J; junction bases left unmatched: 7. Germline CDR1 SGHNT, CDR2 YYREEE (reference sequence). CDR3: CASSLGTSGGARSEQFF. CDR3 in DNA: TGTGCCAGCAGCTTGGGGACTAGCGGGGGGGCAAGGAGTGAGCAGTTCTTC.